This paragraph reports one T cell receptor beta chain. Its specificity is not known. The entry originates in a study of T cells in Graves' hyperthyroidism and ophthalmopathy. General study findings and limits: Blood samples included most of the expanded thyroid clonotypes exceeding 0.001.

The CDR3 runs 14 residues. Germline values: CDR1 SQVTM, CDR2 ANQGSEA. With V trimmed by 2 bases and J by 4 bases, 8 bases remained unmatched. More than 8.5 ml of fresh peripheral blood supplied the PBMCs. Authors of the study amplified TCR beta CDR3 regions from RNA transcripts. Carried out on the TCR CDR3, a first-round RT-PCR used the HTBI primer set. TCRdb called the multiplex PCR reads again in MiXCR, with one record for every CDR3 protein. There are about 360,000 distinct CDR3 sequences in the sample; approximately 20% occur only once, and 3.7% lies in the top ten. The chain employs TRBV29-1 and TRBJ2-7, with 7 positions matching TRBD1. Sequencing was carried out using blood. The sequence was collected from a woman between 18 and 30 years old with Graves' hyperthyroidism. The DNA for the CDR3 is TGCAGCGTTGAAATCGGGACAGAAATTTACGAGCAGTACTTC. Amino acids: CSVEIGTEIYEQYF.